This T cell receptor beta chain derives from a study of blood T cell repertoires in COVID-19. Overall study: T cells, B-cell-depleted T cells, or PBMCs provided the cDNA or gDNA that served as material.

The CDR3 sequence is 16 residues long. After removal of 5 bases from V and 4 bases from J, the junction contained 11 bases not matched to a gene. From germline, CDR1 is PRHDT and CDR2 FYEKMQ (reference sequence). The repertoire was sequenced with immunoSEQ multiplex PCR; TCRdb's copy has only in-frame clones and lacks some. The table shows approximately 200,000 clones, with around 83% occurring only once. This clonotype was sampled from a man between 35 and 55 years old with acute or convalescent COVID-19. The chain joins TRBV13 to TRBJ1-3; TRBD1 agrees at 7 bases. Source material: peripheral blood. The CDR3 reads CASSPDIGGAGNTIYF. CDR3 nucleotides: TGTGCCAGCAGCCCCGATATAGGGGGCGCAGGAAACACCATATATTTT.